These 11 T cell receptor beta chains share one sample of origin, sequenced in a study of shared clonotypes between healthy human individuals. Assay used: immunoSEQ multiplex PCR; TCRdb lists only in-frame clones, some missing. The sample records about 2.3 million clones, roughly 93% being singletons. Sequencing was performed on naive CD4+ T cells from PBMCs. Indicated subset: CD45RA+ positively selected. These receptors were obtained from a man in his late teens or twenties in good health. Some clones in this sample may be carry-over from other donors' samples.

The chain recombines TRBV27 with TRBJ2-2; TRBD2 might be the D (6 bases). CDR3 size: 16 residues. Trimming removed 3 bases from V and 7 bases from J, with 18 bases in between. Germline values: CDR1 MNHEY, CDR2 SMNVEV (reference sequence). This CDR3 reads CASSFSSASKGGELFF. Here the CDR3 DNA reads TGTGCCAGCAGTTTCTCTAGCGCGTCTAAAGGCGGGGAGCTGTTTTTT.

The chain combines TRBV5-1 with TRBJ1-1; D uncertain. The V end lost 4 bases, the J end lost 6 bases, and 16 bases lay between the germline ends. Germline V gives CDR1 SGHRS, CDR2 YFSETQ. The CDR3 is 14 amino acids. The CDR3 sequence is CASSLRPGTAEAFF. The CDR3 coding sequence is TGCGCCAGCAGCCTTCGGCCCGGCACCGCTGAAGCTTTCTTT.

The J gene is TRBJ2-5, the V gene TRBV6-1; D tentatively fits TRBD1 or TRBD2 (5 bases each). Germline V gene lookup returns CDR1 MNHNS and CDR2 SASEGT. The CDR3 is 15 residues long. Trimming pared 7 bases from V and 5 bases from J, leaving 20 bases between. CDR3 loop: CASTRDRGPQETQYF. CDR3 coding DNA: TGTGCCAGCACCCGGGACCGCGGACCCCAGGAGACCCAGTACTTC.

The DNA of the CDR3 is TGTGCCAGCAGCTATCAGACTAGCGGGAGTGGCGACGGGGAGCTGTTTTTT. Translation gives CASSYQTSGSGDGELFF. The chain uses TRBV7-3 and TRBJ2-2; 12 nucleotides align to TRBD2. CDR1 and CDR2 from the germline V gene are SGHTA and FQGTGA. J gave up 7 bases and V 4 bases, and 10 bases lay outside the gene matches. This CDR3 comprises 17 residues.

Comment on this clone: Other DNA sequences within the sample encode an identical CDR3. The chain has TRBV28 and TRBJ2-7, with D possibly being TRBD1 (5 bases). The germline V and J ends were trimmed by 5 bases and 3 bases, with 11 bases remaining between them. There are 13 residues in the CDR3. Germline CDR1 is MDHEN and CDR2 is SYDVKM. As DNA, the CDR3 is TGTGCCAGCAGTCCCGACAGAGACTACGAGCAGTACTTC. Its protein product is CASSPDRDYEQYF.

The chain carries TRBV9 and TRBJ1-2; the D is unclear. Germline loops: CDR1 SGDLS, CDR2 YYNGEE. The V end was cut by 5 bases, the J end by 6 bases, with 17 bases between. This CDR3 is 14 amino acids long. In nucleotides, the CDR3 is TGTGCCAGCAGTTCTCAACTCGGGGAGGATGGCTACACCTTC. Its protein is CASSSQLGEDGYTF.

This chain uses TRBV18 with TRBJ2-5, with D hard to call. Germline V CDR1 and CDR2: KGHSH, LQKENI. V was pared by 4 bases and J by 5 bases, with 11 bases between. This CDR3 comprises 13 residues. The CDR3: CASSLGRSETQYF. The DNA for the CDR3 is TGTGCCAGCTCACTCGGCCGCTCCGAGACCCAGTACTTC.

This clone is a singleton in its sample. This chain uses TRBV13 with TRBJ1-5, with a tentative D call TRBD1 (5 bases). The CDR3 runs to 17 residues. Trimming took 0 bases from V and 7 from J, leaving 19 bases between them. Germline assignment: CDR1 PRHDT and CDR2 FYEKMQ (reference sequence). CDR3 in amino acids: CASSLGWRAKQGQPQHF. The CDR3 coding sequence is TGTGCCAGCAGCTTAGGGTGGAGGGCCAAGCAGGGCCAGCCCCAGCATTTT.

This clone was seen once. The chain combines TRBV5-8 with TRBJ2-5; perhaps TRBD2 as D (6 bases). V was pared by 4 bases and J by 2 bases, with 12 bases between. The germline V gene has CDR1 SGHTS and CDR2 YDEGEE. The CDR3 consists of 14 residues. The CDR3, as DNA: TGTGCCAGCAGCCCAGGGACTTTTCAAGAGACCCAGTACTTC. Amino acid sequence: CASSPGTFQETQYF.

J is TRBJ1-1 and V is TRBV5-4, with D tentatively TRBD1 (6 bases). The germline V gene has CDR1 SGHNT and CDR2 YYREEE (reference sequence). This CDR3 spans 17 amino acids. Deletions cut 3 bases from V and 2 bases from J, with 20 bases between. The DNA of the CDR3 is TGTGCCAGCAGCTGGGGGCAAACACCAACAGGAAACACTGAAGCTTTCTTT. Its translation: CASSWGQTPTGNTEAFF. The full variable domain, with the rest looked up from reference TRBV5-4 and TRBJ1-1, is ETGVTQSPTHLIKTRGQQVTLRCSSQSGHNTVSWYQQALGQGPQFIFQYYREEENGRGNFPPRFSGLQFPNYSSELNVNALELDDSALYLCASSWGQTPTGNTEAFFGQGTRLTVV.

The chain recombines TRBV14 with TRBJ1-2; no clear D gene. The CDR3 sequence is 15 residues long. Trimming stripped 1 base from V and 0 bases from J, with 9 bases between. Germline-derived CDR1 and CDR2 are SGHDN and FVKESK. The CDR3 reads CASSQVREANYGYTF. Here the CDR3 DNA reads TGTGCCAGCAGCCAAGTAAGGGAAGCTAACTATGGCTACACCTTC.